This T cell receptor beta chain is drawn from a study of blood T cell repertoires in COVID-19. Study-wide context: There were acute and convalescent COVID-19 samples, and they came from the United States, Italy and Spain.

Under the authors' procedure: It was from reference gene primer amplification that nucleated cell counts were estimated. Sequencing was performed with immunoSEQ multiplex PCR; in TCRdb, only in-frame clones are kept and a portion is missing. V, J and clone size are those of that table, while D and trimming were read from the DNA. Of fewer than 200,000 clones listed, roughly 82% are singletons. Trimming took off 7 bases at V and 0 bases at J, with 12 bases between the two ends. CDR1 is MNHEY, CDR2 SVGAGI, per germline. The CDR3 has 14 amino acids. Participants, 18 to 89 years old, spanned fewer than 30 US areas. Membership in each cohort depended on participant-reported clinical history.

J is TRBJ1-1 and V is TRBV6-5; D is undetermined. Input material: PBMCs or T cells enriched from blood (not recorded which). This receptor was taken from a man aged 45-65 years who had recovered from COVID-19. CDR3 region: CASIRQTMNTEAFF. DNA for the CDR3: TGTGCCAGCATAAGGCAGACTATGAACACTGAAGCTTTCTTT.